Each of the 21 T cell receptor beta chains below was sequenced from the same sample in a study of T-cell reconstitution after alpha-beta-depleted transplantation in children. The TCRbeta library was prepared with unique molecular identifiers. TCRdb independently ran MiXCR on the PCR reads; one entry per CDR3 protein. This table holds 90,000 to 130,000 distinct CDR3 sequences, around a tenth found once. The specimen comprised PBMCs, sampled before TCRalphabeta/CD19-depleted stem cell transplant. The origin of the receptors is a boy aged 2 to 10 with acute lymphoblastic leukemia, due to receive a stem cell transplant.

This clonotype was seen at least ten times. This chain joins TRBV7-9 and TRBJ2-1; 7 bases map to TRBD1. Per the germline V gene, CDR1 is SEHNR and CDR2 is FQNEAQ (reference sequence). This CDR3 contains 17 residues. After removal of 8 bases from V and 4 bases from J, the junction contained 17 bases not matched to a gene. CDR3 nucleotide sequence: TGTGCCAGCTCCACCCCTCACAGGGGACAGATATACAATGAGCAGTTCTTC. Protein product: CASSTPHRGQIYNEQFF.

This clonotype was picked up many times. V usage is TRBV20-1 and J usage is TRBJ1-2; 9 bases match TRBD1. J was trimmed by 1 base and V by 1 base; bases with no gene match: 7. CDR1 is DFQATT and CDR2 is SNEGSKA in the germline V gene (reference sequence). The CDR3 runs 16 residues. The CDR3 DNA sequence: TGCAGTGCTAGAGGGCATATGACAGGGGGTAACTATGGCTACACCTTC. Its protein is CSARGHMTGGNYGYTF.

This clonotype was detected only a few times. The rearrangement links TRBV20-1 to TRBJ2-5, with TRBD2 matching 11 bases. Per the germline V gene, CDR1 is DFQATT and CDR2 is SNEGSKA (reference sequence). With 2 bases clipped from V and 2 bases from J, the junction kept 4 bases outside the gene matches. The CDR3 is 15 residues long. DNA for the CDR3: TGCAGTGCTAGACTCTCTAGCGGGAGGCAAGAGACCCAGTACTTC. As protein: CSARLSSGRQETQYF.

This clonotype was seen at least ten times. The J gene is TRBJ2-1, the V gene TRBV27; TRBD2 matches 11 bases. This CDR3 spans 15 amino acids. CDR1 and CDR2 (germline): MNHEY, SMNVEV (reference sequence). V trimming: 8 bases; J trimming: 6 bases; junction bases outside the gene matches: 9. The CDR3 region is CASRLAGGPANEQFF. CDR3 nucleotide sequence: TGTGCCAGCCGCTTAGCGGGAGGGCCAGCCAATGAGCAGTTCTTC.

This clonotype was picked up one time. A clone one base away is much larger, so this may be a read error. The chain uses TRBV12-3 or TRBV12-4 and TRBJ2-3; 13 nucleotides agree with TRBD2. This CDR3 is built from 16 residues. As DNA, the CDR3 is TGTGCCAGCAGCGACGGACTAGCGGGAGAGATGGATATGCAGTATTTT. Its protein is CASSDGLAGEMDMQYF.

This clonotype came up many times. The chain joins TRBV5-6 to TRBJ1-6; perhaps TRBD1 as D (5 bases). The CDR3 runs to 15 residues. V lost 0 bases to trimming and J lost 9 bases, with 13 bases between them. Looked up from germline, CDR1 is SGHDT and CDR2 is YYEEEE. CDR3 coding DNA: TGTGCCAGCAGCTTGGGCACAGGCATTCGTTCACCCCTCCACTTT. This sequence encodes CASSLGTGIRSPLHF.

This clonotype came up many times. The chain couples TRBV12-3 or TRBV12-4 to TRBJ2-4, with D uncertain. This CDR3 comprises 15 residues. V lost 4 bases and J lost 2, with 12 bases in between. The CDR3 is CASSYPTQTKNIQYF. In DNA, the CDR3 is TGTGCCAGCAGTTACCCTACACAGACCAAAAACATTCAGTACTTC.

This clonotype was counted many times. The rearrangement uses TRBV5-1 and TRBJ2-4; D is unclear. Germline CDR1 and CDR2: SGHRS and YFSETQ. The length of the CDR3 is 13 residues. The ends were cut back, 0 bases at V and 8 bases at J, with 9 bases in the middle. The CDR3 here is CASSLELPDIQYF. DNA for the CDR3: TGCGCCAGCAGCTTGGAGCTCCCGGACATTCAGTACTTC.

In its sample, this clonotype was seen many times. The chain carries TRBV5-6 and TRBJ2-1; the D call may be TRBD1 or TRBD2 (5 bases each). The CDR3 extends over 17 amino acids. The V end lost 4 bases, the J end lost 2 bases, and 19 bases lay between the germline ends. The germline V gene encodes CDR1 SGHDT and CDR2 YYEEEE. The CDR3: CASSPPAGASPYNEQFF. Written as DNA, the CDR3 is TGTGCCAGCAGCCCCCCGGCCGGGGCCAGTCCCTACAATGAGCAGTTCTTC.

The V and J genes are TRBV10-3 and TRBJ2-3, with a possible D match to TRBD2 (6 bases). With 10 bases removed from V and 5 bases from J, the gap between germline ends came to 25 bases. The germline CDR1 and CDR2 sequences are ENHRY and SYGVKD. The CDR3 consists of 16 residues. This CDR3 reads CATKAGSVTRGDTQYF. CDR3 nucleotides: TGTGCCACCAAGGCCGGGAGTGTCACTAGGGGAGATACGCAGTATTTT.

The rearrangement joins TRBV6-5 to TRBJ2-1; D is undetermined. V gave up 6 bases and J gave up 12 bases, with 15 bases separating them. This CDR3 has 12 residues. CDR1 MNHEY and CDR2 SVGAGI come from the germline V gene. This CDR3 is CASRRLDTRQFF. The CDR3 region has the DNA TGTGCCAGCAGACGCCTGGATACAAGGCAGTTCTTC.

This clonotype appeared many times. The chain couples TRBV5-1 to TRBJ1-1; D is undetermined. The CDR3 extends over 16 amino acids. The V gene lost 6 bases and the J gene lost 0 bases, with 18 bases spanning the gap. Germline V lookup: CDR1 SGHRS, CDR2 YFSETQ. The CDR3 sequence is CASTPEAVRMNTEAFF. CDR3 DNA sequence: TGCGCCAGCACCCCCGAGGCCGTACGCATGAACACTGAAGCTTTCTTT.

The gene calls are TRBV2 and TRBJ2-7, with TRBD1 matching over 8 bases. Germline CDR1 is SNHLY and CDR2 is FYNNEI. V was clipped by 7 bases and J by 2 bases; unmatched bases: 4. This CDR3 has 13 residues. CDR3 loop: CASTGTGTYEQYF. DNA for the CDR3: TGTGCCAGCACTGGGACAGGTACCTACGAGCAGTACTTC. Based on the CDR3 plus reference TRBV2 and TRBJ2-7, the full variable domain is EPEVTQTPSHQVTQMGQEVILRCVPISNHLYFYWYRQILGQKVEFLVSFYNNEISEKSEIFDDQFSVERPDGSNFTLKIRSTKLEDSAMYFCASTGTGTYEQYFGPGTRLTVT.

V and J are TRBV7-9 and TRBJ2-1; the D is unclear. The CDR3 sequence is 12 residues long. Germline V gives CDR1 SEHNR, CDR2 FQNEAQ (reference sequence). Deletions cut 3 bases from V and 6 bases from J, with 6 bases between. CDR3 DNA: TGTGCCAGCAGCTTCGTTGTCAATGAGCAGTTCTTC. It specifies CASSFVVNEQFF.

This clonotype came up a few times. V and J are TRBV7-2 and TRBJ2-1; weak D call: TRBD2 (6 bases). CDR3 length: 16 amino acids. V lost 5 bases to trimming and J lost 0 bases, with 14 bases between them. Per germline, CDR1 SGHTA and CDR2 FQGNSA. The CDR3 bases are TGTGCCAGCAGCACAGATAGCGGATTCTCCTACAATGAGCAGTTCTTC. Protein sequence: CASSTDSGFSYNEQFF. The full variable domain, its missing parts supplied by reference TRBV7-2 and TRBJ2-1, is GAGVSQSPSNKVTEKGKDVELRCDPISGHTALYWYRQSLGQGLEFLIYFQGNSAPDKSGLPSDRFSAERTGGSVSTLTIQRTQQEDSAVYLCASSTDSGFSYNEQFFGPGTRLTVL.

There are a few counts of this clonotype. The V gene is TRBV28, the J gene TRBJ2-7, with TRBD1 as a possible D gene (6 bases). In germline, CDR1 is MDHEN, CDR2 SYDVKM. The V and J ends lost 6 bases and 5 bases respectively, with 20 bases between them. The CDR3 consists of 15 residues. The CDR3 sequence: CASSPTGTFFHEQYF. As DNA, the CDR3 is TGTGCCAGCAGCCCCACCGGGACATTCTTTCACGAGCAGTACTTC.

This clonotype was counted only a few times. This chain joins TRBV28 and TRBJ2-5, with TRBD1 as a possible D gene (6 bases). V lost 6 bases, J lost 5 bases, and 16 bases lay in between. Germline loops: CDR1 MDHEN, CDR2 SYDVKM. The CDR3 contains 14 residues. CDR3: CASSQQGEVETQYF. The DNA for the CDR3 is TGTGCCAGCAGCCAACAGGGAGAGGTGGAGACCCAGTACTTC.

This clonotype occurred many times. The chain recombines TRBV7-7 with TRBJ2-2; tentative D call: TRBD1 (7 bases). Germline loops: CDR1 SSHAT, CDR2 FNYEAQ (reference sequence). CDR3 length equals 15 residues. Trimming cost V 5 bases and J 5 bases, with 15 bases left between them. CDR3 region: CASSPTGAGTGELFF. CDR3 in DNA: TGTGCCAGCAGCCCCACAGGGGCGGGAACCGGGGAGCTGTTTTTT.

This clonotype showed up just a few times. The V and J genes are TRBV12-3 or TRBV12-4 and TRBJ2-1; TRBD1 matches 12 bases. The CDR3 is 15 residues long. Germline trimming cut 4 bases from V and 8 bases from J; bases unmatched to any gene: 6. Here the CDR3 DNA reads TGTGCCAGCAGTTGGGACAGGGGGCAGTCCGATGAGCAGTTCTTC. Protein product: CASSWDRGQSDEQFF.

This clonotype was observed many times. This chain connects TRBV12-3 or TRBV12-4 to TRBJ2-5, with 9 bases fitting TRBD1. CDR3 length equals 16 residues. The trim removed 3 bases at V and 7 bases at J, leaving 12 bases unmatched. For the CDR3, the DNA is TGTGCCAGCAGTTTTGGGTCCACAGGGGGCCGGGGGACCCAGTACTTC. It translates to CASSFGSTGGRGTQYF.

The DNA of the CDR3 is TGTGCCAGTAACCTCCCGGGACTAGCGGGAGGGAACACCGGGGAGCTGTTTTTT. Translating it yields CASNLPGLAGGNTGELFF. The chain uses TRBV19 and TRBJ2-2; 15 bases map to TRBD2. The CDR3 is made up of 18 amino acids. V shed 7 bases and J 1 base; nucleotides not matched to a gene: 7. Germline V lookup: CDR1 LNHDA, CDR2 SQIVND (reference sequence).